This TCR beta chain was retrieved from a study of T cell repertoires in cytomegalovirus infection. About this clonotype itself: Its specificity is unknown.

TCRdb reprocessed the reads via MiXCR and lists one record per CDR3 protein. Among over 50,000 distinct CDR3 sequences, around 20% were seen once, and the ten largest hold 73%. Trimming shortened V by 3 bases and J by 4 bases, and 3 bases separated the two germline ends. CDR3 size: 11 residues. The germline CDR1 and CDR2 sequences are SEHNR and FQNEAQ (reference sequence). The chain uses TRBV7-9 and TRBJ1-1; D uncertain. The origin of this receptor is a human donor in good health (CMV status not recorded). Some clones in this sample may be carry-over from other donors' samples. The sample consisted of CD8+ T cells from cultured PBMCs, taken from culture after CMV antigen stimulation. CDR3 residues: CASSLITEAFF. Written as DNA, the CDR3 is TGTGCCAGCAGCTTGATCACTGAAGCTTTCTTT.